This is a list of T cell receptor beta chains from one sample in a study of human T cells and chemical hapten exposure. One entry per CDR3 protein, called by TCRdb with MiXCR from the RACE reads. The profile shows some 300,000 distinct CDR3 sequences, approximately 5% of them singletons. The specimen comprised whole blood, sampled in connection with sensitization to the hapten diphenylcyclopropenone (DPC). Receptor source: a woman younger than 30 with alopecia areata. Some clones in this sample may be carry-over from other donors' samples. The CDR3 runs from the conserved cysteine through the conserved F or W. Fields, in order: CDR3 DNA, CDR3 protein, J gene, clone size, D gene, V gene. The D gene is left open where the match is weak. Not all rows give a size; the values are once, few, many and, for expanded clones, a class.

CDR3 DNA: TGTGCCAGCAGGCAGGACAGCCTTAACTATGGCTACACCTTC; CDR3 protein: CASRQDSLNYGYTF; J gene: TRBJ1-2; clone size: many; D gene: -; V gene: TRBV6-5
CDR3 DNA: TGTGCCAGCAGCCGGAATCTAGCGGCGAAGTCCCAAGAGACCCAGTACTTC; CDR3 protein: CASSRNLAAKSQETQYF; J gene: TRBJ2-5; clone size: few; D gene: TRBD2; V gene: TRBV14
CDR3 DNA: TGTGCCAGCTCTCTCGAGATTTCTGGGGCCAACGTCCTGACTTTC; CDR3 protein: CASSLEISGANVLTF; J gene: TRBJ2-6; clone size: many; D gene: -; V gene: TRBV6-2/TRBV6-3
CDR3 DNA: TGTGCCAGCAGCTTAGGACTAGCGGGTCCGGCAGATACGCAGTATTTT; CDR3 protein: CASSLGLAGPADTQYF; J gene: TRBJ2-3; clone size: -; D gene: TRBD2; V gene: TRBV7-2
CDR3 DNA: TGTGCCAGCAGCTTCCAGTCGAACACCGGGGAGCTGTTTTTT; CDR3 protein: CASSFQSNTGELFF; J gene: TRBJ2-2; clone size: many; D gene: -; V gene: TRBV7-9
CDR3 DNA: TGTGCCAGCAGCCTTATCCCCAGCGGGGGGACCACCGGGGAGCTGTTTTTT; CDR3 protein: CASSLIPSGGTTGELFF; J gene: TRBJ2-2; clone size: few; D gene: TRBD2; V gene: TRBV4-2
CDR3 DNA: TGCAGCGTTGAAGCGGGCTCGGACAGAAATGGCTACACCTTC; CDR3 protein: CSVEAGSDRNGYTF; J gene: TRBJ1-2; clone size: -; D gene: -; V gene: TRBV29-1
CDR3 DNA: TGTGCCAGCAGCTTGTTTACTAGAGCGAACACCGGGGAGCTGTTTTTT; CDR3 protein: CASSLFTRANTGELFF; J gene: TRBJ2-2; clone size: few; D gene: -; V gene: TRBV7-2
CDR3 DNA: TGTGCCAGCAGCTTAGCCCCAGGGCAGAACACTGAAGCTTTCTTT; CDR3 protein: CASSLAPGQNTEAFF; J gene: TRBJ1-1; clone size: -; D gene: -; V gene: TRBV7-2
CDR3 DNA: TGTGCCAGCAGCTTAGCCATACAGAGCTTCGAATCACCCCTCCACTTT; CDR3 protein: CASSLAIQSFESPLHF; J gene: TRBJ1-6; clone size: -; D gene: -; V gene: TRBV5-4
CDR3 DNA: TGTGCCAGCGGTCGGTGGCAGGGCGACTATGGCTACACCTTC; CDR3 protein: CASGRWQGDYGYTF; J gene: TRBJ1-2; clone size: -; D gene: -; V gene: TRBV6-2/TRBV6-3
CDR3 DNA: TGCGCCAGCAGCCAACGGGGTCAAACTAACACAGATACGCAGTATTTT; CDR3 protein: CASSQRGQTNTDTQYF; J gene: TRBJ2-3; clone size: many; D gene: -; V gene: TRBV4-3
CDR3 DNA: TGTGCCAGCAGTTTATCGGACTATTCCGAGCAGTACTTC; CDR3 protein: CASSLSDYSEQYF; J gene: TRBJ2-7; clone size: many; D gene: -; V gene: TRBV27
CDR3 DNA: TGTGCCAGCAGTTCTACCCCACAGGGCAACTATGGCTACACCTTC; CDR3 protein: CASSSTPQGNYGYTF; J gene: TRBJ1-2; clone size: -; D gene: -; V gene: TRBV28
CDR3 DNA: TGCGCCAGCAGCCAAGGTCATCAGCCCCAGCATTTT; CDR3 protein: CASSQGHQPQHF; J gene: TRBJ1-5; clone size: many; D gene: -; V gene: TRBV4-1
CDR3 DNA: TGCGCCAGCAGCTTGGGGGTCTTGTACACAGGGTACACTGAAGCTTTCTTT; CDR3 protein: CASSLGVLYTGYTEAFF; J gene: TRBJ1-1; clone size: -; D gene: -; V gene: TRBV5-1
CDR3 DNA: TGTGCCAGCAGCTTATTTCTGCGGGCTACGAGTACAGATACGCAGTATTTT; CDR3 protein: CASSLFLRATSTDTQYF; J gene: TRBJ2-3; clone size: few; D gene: -; V gene: TRBV7-9
CDR3 DNA: TGTGCCACCCGACAGGGATCTGAAGCTTTCTTT; CDR3 protein: CATRQGSEAFF; J gene: TRBJ1-1; clone size: -; D gene: TRBD1; V gene: TRBV6-5
CDR3 DNA: TGTGCCAGCAGTGAAATAGGAGTGGGGGCAGAGACCCAGTACTTC; CDR3 protein: CASSEIGVGAETQYF; J gene: TRBJ2-5; clone size: many; D gene: -; V gene: TRBV25-1
CDR3 DNA: TGTGCCAGCAGTTACGGAGGTTTAAGCTATAATTCACCCCTCCACTTT; CDR3 protein: CASSYGGLSYNSPLHF; J gene: TRBJ1-6; clone size: many; D gene: -; V gene: TRBV6-5
CDR3 DNA: TGTGCCAGCAGTTACGGGGGACAGGGGGCTTATGGCTACACCTTC; CDR3 protein: CASSYGGQGAYGYTF; J gene: TRBJ1-2; clone size: many; D gene: TRBD1; V gene: TRBV6-5
CDR3 DNA: TGTGCCAGCAGCTCCCCCTTTCGAGCTCAAGAGACCCAGTACTTC; CDR3 protein: CASSSPFRAQETQYF; J gene: TRBJ2-5; clone size: many; D gene: -; V gene: TRBV5-6
CDR3 DNA: TGTGCCAGCAGACGCACACCGAACACTGAAGCTTTCTTT; CDR3 protein: CASRRTPNTEAFF; J gene: TRBJ1-1; clone size: few; D gene: -; V gene: TRBV12-3/TRBV12-4
CDR3 DNA: TGCGCCAGCAGCCCCCCGGGGGGACAGGGGGCGAAGAACTATGGCTACACCTTC; CDR3 protein: CASSPPGGQGAKNYGYTF; J gene: TRBJ1-2; clone size: many; D gene: TRBD1; V gene: TRBV4-1
CDR3 DNA: TGTGCCAGCAGTGACGCCGGTTACGAGCAGTACTTC; CDR3 protein: CASSDAGYEQYF; J gene: TRBJ2-7; clone size: many; D gene: -; V gene: TRBV6-2/TRBV6-3
CDR3 DNA: TGTGCCAGCAGTCTCTACACAGGGGGCTCTGGAAACACCATATATTTT; CDR3 protein: CASSLYTGGSGNTIYF; J gene: TRBJ1-3; clone size: many; D gene: TRBD1; V gene: TRBV12-3/TRBV12-4
CDR3 DNA: TGTGCCAGCAGCTTAGGGACAGTCCACACTGAAGCTTTCTTT; CDR3 protein: CASSLGTVHTEAFF; J gene: TRBJ1-1; clone size: few; D gene: -; V gene: TRBV7-2
CDR3 DNA: TGTGCCAGCAGCACCGCCGTTGGCACAGATACGCAGTATTTT; CDR3 protein: CASSTAVGTDTQYF; J gene: TRBJ2-3; clone size: few; D gene: -; V gene: TRBV7-9
CDR3 DNA: TGCAGCGTTGGAAACAGGGGGTATGGCGGGGAGCTGTTTTTT; CDR3 protein: CSVGNRGYGGELFF; J gene: TRBJ2-2; clone size: -; D gene: TRBD1; V gene: TRBV29-1
CDR3 DNA: TGCGCCAGCAGCTCATCAGTTTCCAGCGCCCACGTCTTGGAGCTGACCCAGTACTTC; CDR3 protein: CASSSSVSSAHVLELTQYF; J gene: TRBJ2-5; clone size: many; D gene: -; V gene: TRBV5-1
CDR3 DNA: TGCGCCAGCAGCTCAAACAGGGGAATGAACACTGAAGCTTTCTTT; CDR3 protein: CASSSNRGMNTEAFF; J gene: TRBJ1-1; clone size: -; D gene: TRBD1; V gene: TRBV5-1
CDR3 DNA: TGCGCCAGCAGCACCATCGCGGGAGAGACCCAGTACTTC; CDR3 protein: CASSTIAGETQYF; J gene: TRBJ2-5; clone size: -; D gene: -; V gene: TRBV5-1
CDR3 DNA: TGTGCCAGCAGTTACAGCGGGGGGCAAGATTTCGAAGCTTTCTTT; CDR3 protein: CASSYSGGQDFEAFF; J gene: TRBJ1-1; clone size: many; D gene: -; V gene: TRBV6-2/TRBV6-3
CDR3 DNA: TGTGCCAGCAGAGCAACAGGAGGCAATCAGCCCCAGCATTTT; CDR3 protein: CASRATGGNQPQHF; J gene: TRBJ1-5; clone size: few; D gene: -; V gene: TRBV12-3/TRBV12-4
CDR3 DNA: TGTGCCAGCAGTAGAAACCGGGCCAGCTCTGGAAACACCATATATTTT; CDR3 protein: CASSRNRASSGNTIYF; J gene: TRBJ1-3; clone size: -; D gene: -; V gene: TRBV2
CDR3 DNA: TGCGCCAGCAGCCAAGATCTGCAGCGGGGCCGGGATAGCACAGATACGCAGTATTTT; CDR3 protein: CASSQDLQRGRDSTDTQYF; J gene: TRBJ2-3; clone size: -; D gene: TRBD2; V gene: TRBV4-3
CDR3 DNA: TGCAGCGTTGAAGATCAATCGGGGTTCTCAGACATTCAGTACTTC; CDR3 protein: CSVEDQSGFSDIQYF; J gene: TRBJ2-4; clone size: -; D gene: -; V gene: TRBV29-1
CDR3 DNA: TGTGCTAGTGGTTTGGGACAGGGGGACATCTCCTACAATGAGCAGTTCTTC; CDR3 protein: CASGLGQGDISYNEQFF; J gene: TRBJ2-1; clone size: -; D gene: TRBD1; V gene: TRBV12-5
CDR3 DNA: TGTGCCAGCAGTTGGGTCTCTGGGGCCAACGTCCTGACTTTC; CDR3 protein: CASSWVSGANVLTF; J gene: TRBJ2-6; clone size: many; D gene: -; V gene: TRBV12-3/TRBV12-4